This TCR beta chain is drawn from a study of shared T cell receptors in the human thymus. Libraries were prepared by immunoSEQ multiplex PCR; TCRdb keeps only in-frame clonotypes and omits some of them. The data hold 700,000 or so clones, with roughly 85% observed a single time. The ends lost 5 bases at V and 3 bases at J; junction bases unmatched: 12. In germline, CDR1 is SGHAT, CDR2 FQDESV (reference sequence). The CDR3 is 16 residues long. These data also formed part of another study, on human thymus T cells. Turning to that study: The thymus tissue came from resections taken during corrective heart surgery. Thymic and blood repertoires appeared to display a bias in their usage of V and J genes. Reports from related research described highly overlapping thymic repertoires among unrelated individuals.

The rearrangement links TRBV11-1 to TRBJ1-1; TRBD1 aligns across 7 bases. The sequencing sample was made of thymocytes. This sequence was found in a girl under two years old with a congenital heart defect. DNA for the CDR3: TGTGCCAGCAGCCCTATAACCGACAGGGCTGACACTGAAGCTTTCTTT. This translates into CASSPITDRADTEAFF.